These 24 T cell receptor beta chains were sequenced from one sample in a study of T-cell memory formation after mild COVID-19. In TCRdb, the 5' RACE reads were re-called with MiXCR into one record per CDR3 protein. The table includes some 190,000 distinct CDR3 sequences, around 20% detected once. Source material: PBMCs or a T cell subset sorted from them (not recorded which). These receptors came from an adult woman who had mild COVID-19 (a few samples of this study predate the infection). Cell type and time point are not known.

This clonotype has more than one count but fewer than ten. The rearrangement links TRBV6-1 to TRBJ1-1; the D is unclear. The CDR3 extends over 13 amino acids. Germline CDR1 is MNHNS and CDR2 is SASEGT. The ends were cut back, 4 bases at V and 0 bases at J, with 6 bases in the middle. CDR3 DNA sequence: TGTGCCAGCAGTGTTGTCATGAACACTGAAGCTTTCTTT. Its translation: CASSVVMNTEAFF.

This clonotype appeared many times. The CDR3 sequence: CASSQERGSYEQYF. CDR3 DNA sequence: TGTGCCAGCAGCCAAGAGCGAGGGAGTTACGAGCAGTACTTC. The chain employs TRBV4-2 and TRBJ2-7, with D possibly TRBD2 on 5 matching bases. This CDR3 contains 14 residues. V was cut by 0 bases and J by 4 bases, with 10 bases left in between. The germline gives CDR1 LGHNA, CDR2 YNFKEQ.

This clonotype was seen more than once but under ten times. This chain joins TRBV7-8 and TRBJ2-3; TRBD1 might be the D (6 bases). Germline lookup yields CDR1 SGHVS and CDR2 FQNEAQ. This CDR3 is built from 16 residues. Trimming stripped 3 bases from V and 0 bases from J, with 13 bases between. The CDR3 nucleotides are TGTGCCAGCAGCTTGTCCTGGCAGGGGAGCACAGATACGCAGTATTTT. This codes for CASSLSWQGSTDTQYF.

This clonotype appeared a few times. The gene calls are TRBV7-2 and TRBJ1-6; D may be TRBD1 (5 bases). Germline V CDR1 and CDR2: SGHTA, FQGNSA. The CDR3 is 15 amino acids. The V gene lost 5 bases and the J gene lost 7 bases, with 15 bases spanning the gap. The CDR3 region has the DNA TGTGCCAGCAGCCGGGCGGGACGGACAAATTCACCCCTCCACTTT. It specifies CASSRAGRTNSPLHF.

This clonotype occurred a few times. The CDR3 nucleotides read TGTGCCAGCAGGAGGGGGACAGGGGGCCCTGGAAACACCATATATTTT. This sequence encodes CASRRGTGGPGNTIYF. V is TRBV2 and J is TRBJ1-3, with 12 bases that match TRBD1. J was trimmed by 2 bases and V by 6 bases; bases with no gene match: 5. The CDR3 contains 16 residues. CDR1 is SNHLY and CDR2 is FYNNEI in the germline V gene.

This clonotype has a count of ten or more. CDR3 sequence reads: CASSQDWGLLTSRELFF. The CDR3, as DNA: TGTGCCAGCAGCCAAGATTGGGGACTCCTGACCTCCCGGGAGCTGTTTTTT. The V and J genes are TRBV4-2 and TRBJ2-2, with D tentatively TRBD2 (6 bases). CDR3 length: 17 residues. CDR1 LGHNA and CDR2 YNFKEQ come from the germline V gene. V lost 0 bases, J lost 9 bases, and 20 bases lay in between.

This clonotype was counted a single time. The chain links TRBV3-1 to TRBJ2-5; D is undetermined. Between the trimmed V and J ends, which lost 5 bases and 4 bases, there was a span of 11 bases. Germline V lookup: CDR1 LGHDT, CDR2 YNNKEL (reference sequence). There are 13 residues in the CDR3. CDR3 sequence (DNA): TGTGCCAGCAGCAACTTGGGCCTAGAGACCCAGTACTTC. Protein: CASSNLGLETQYF.

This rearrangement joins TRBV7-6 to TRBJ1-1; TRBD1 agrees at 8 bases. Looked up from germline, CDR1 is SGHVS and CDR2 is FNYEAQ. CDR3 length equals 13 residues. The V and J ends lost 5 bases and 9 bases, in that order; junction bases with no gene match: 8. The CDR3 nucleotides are TGTGCCAGCAGCGTGGGACAGGCAATGAAAGCTTTCTTT. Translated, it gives CASSVGQAMKAFF.

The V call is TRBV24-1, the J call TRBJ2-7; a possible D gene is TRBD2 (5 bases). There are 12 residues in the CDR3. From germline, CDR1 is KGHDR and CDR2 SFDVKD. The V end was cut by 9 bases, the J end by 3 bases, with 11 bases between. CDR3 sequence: CATPDGNYEQYF. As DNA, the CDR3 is TGTGCCACCCCGGACGGGAACTACGAGCAGTACTTC.

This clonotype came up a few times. CDR3 sequence reads: CSAPGTDTQYF. The CDR3 nucleotides read TGCAGTGCCCCGGGCACAGATACGCAGTATTTT. V is TRBV20-1 and J is TRBJ2-3; D gene ambiguous. CDR3 length: 11 residues. With 6 bases removed from V and 1 base from J, the gap between germline ends came to 5 bases. CDR1 and CDR2 from the germline V gene are DFQATT and SNEGSKA (reference sequence).

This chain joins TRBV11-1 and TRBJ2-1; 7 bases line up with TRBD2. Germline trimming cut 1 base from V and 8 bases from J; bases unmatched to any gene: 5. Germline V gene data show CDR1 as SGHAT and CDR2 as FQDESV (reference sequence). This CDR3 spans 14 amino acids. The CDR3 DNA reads TGTGCCAGCAGCTTAGGGACTAGATCGGATGAGCAGTTCTTC. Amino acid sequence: CASSLGTRSDEQFF. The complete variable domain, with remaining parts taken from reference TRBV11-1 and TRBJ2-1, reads EAEVAQSPRYKITEKSQAVAFWCDPISGHATLYWYRQILGQGPELLVQFQDESVVDDSQLPKDRFSAERLKGVDSTLKIQPAELGDSAMYLCASSLGTRSDEQFFGPGTRLTVL.

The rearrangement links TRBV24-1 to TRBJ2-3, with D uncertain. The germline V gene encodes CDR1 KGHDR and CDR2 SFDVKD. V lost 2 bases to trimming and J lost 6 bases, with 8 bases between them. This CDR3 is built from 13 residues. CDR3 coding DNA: TGTGCCACCAGTGATTCGCCATTGGATACGCAGTATTTT. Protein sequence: CATSDSPLDTQYF.

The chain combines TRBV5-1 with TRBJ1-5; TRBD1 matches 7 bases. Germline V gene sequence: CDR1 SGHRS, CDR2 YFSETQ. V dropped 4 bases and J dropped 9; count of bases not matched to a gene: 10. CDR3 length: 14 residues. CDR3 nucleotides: TGCGCCAGCAGCGACGGACAGGAAGGGGGGCCCCAGCATTTT. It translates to CASSDGQEGGPQHF.

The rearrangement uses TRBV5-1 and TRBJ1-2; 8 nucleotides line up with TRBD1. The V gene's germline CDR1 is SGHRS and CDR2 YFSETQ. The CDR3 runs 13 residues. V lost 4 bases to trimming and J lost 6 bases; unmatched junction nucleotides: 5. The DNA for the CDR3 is TGCGCCAGCAGCCGACAGGGGCAGGATGGCTACACCTTC. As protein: CASSRQGQDGYTF. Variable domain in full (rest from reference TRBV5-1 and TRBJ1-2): KAGVTQTPRYLIKTRGQQVTLSCSPISGHRSVSWYQQTPGQGLQFLFEYFSETQRNKGNFPGRFSGRQFSNSRSEMNVSTLELGDSALYLCASSRQGQDGYTFGSGTRLTVV.

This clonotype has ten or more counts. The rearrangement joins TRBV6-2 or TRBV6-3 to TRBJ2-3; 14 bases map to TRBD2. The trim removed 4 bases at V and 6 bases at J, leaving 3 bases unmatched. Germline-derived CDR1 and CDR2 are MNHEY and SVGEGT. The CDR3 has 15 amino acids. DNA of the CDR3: TGTGCCAGCAGTTTGGGACTAGCGGGAGTGGATACGCAGTATTTT. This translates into CASSLGLAGVDTQYF.

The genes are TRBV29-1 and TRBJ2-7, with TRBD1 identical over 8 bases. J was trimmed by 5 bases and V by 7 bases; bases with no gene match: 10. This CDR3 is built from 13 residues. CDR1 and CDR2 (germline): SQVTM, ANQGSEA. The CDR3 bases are TGCAGCGGTGGACAGGGCACTCCTAACGAGCAGTACTTC. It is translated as CSGGQGTPNEQYF.

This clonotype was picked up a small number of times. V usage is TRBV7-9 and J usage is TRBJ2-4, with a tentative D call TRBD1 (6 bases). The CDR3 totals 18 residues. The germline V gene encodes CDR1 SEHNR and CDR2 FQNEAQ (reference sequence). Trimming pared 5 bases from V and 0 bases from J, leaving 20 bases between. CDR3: CASSLTNTGTLAKNIQYF. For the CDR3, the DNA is TGTGCCAGCAGCCTAACGAATACAGGGACGCTAGCCAAAAACATTCAGTACTTC. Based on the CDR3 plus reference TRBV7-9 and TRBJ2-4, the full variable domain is DTGVSQNPRHKITKRGQNVTFRCDPISEHNRLYWYRQTLGQGPEFLTYFQNEAQLEKSRLLSDRFSAERPKGSFSTLEIQRTEQGDSAMYLCASSLTNTGTLAKNIQYFGAGTRLSVL.

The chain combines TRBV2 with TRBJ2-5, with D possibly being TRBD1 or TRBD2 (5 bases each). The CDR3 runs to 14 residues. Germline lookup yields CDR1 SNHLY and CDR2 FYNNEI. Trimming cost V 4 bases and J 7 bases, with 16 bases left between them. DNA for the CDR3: TGTGCCAGCAGTGGTCGCGCAGCTGGGGGGACCCAGTACTTC. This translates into CASSGRAAGGTQYF.

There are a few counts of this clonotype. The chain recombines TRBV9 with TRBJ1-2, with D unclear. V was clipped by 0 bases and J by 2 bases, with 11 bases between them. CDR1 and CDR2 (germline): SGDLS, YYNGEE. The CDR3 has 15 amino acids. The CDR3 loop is CASSVAPRTNYGYTF. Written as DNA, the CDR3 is TGTGCCAGCAGCGTAGCCCCCCGCACCAACTATGGCTACACCTTC. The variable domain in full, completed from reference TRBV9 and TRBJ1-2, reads DSGVTQTPKHLITATGQRVTLRCSPRSGDLSVYWYQQSLDQGLQFLIQYYNGEERAKGNILERFSAQQFPDLHSELNLSSLELGDSALYFCASSVAPRTNYGYTFGSGTRLTVV.

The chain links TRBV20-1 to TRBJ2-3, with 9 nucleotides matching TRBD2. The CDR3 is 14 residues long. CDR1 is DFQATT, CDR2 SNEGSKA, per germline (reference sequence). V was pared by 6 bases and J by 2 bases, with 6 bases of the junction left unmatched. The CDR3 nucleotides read TGCAGTGCAGACCTAGCGGGGAACACAGATACGCAGTATTTT. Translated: CSADLAGNTDTQYF.

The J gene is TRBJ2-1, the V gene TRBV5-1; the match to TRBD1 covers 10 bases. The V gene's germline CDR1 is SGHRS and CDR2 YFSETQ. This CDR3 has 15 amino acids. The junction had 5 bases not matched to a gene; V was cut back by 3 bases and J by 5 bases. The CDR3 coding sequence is TGCGCCAGCAGCTGGAGGGGGACAGGGGACAATGAGCAGTTCTTC. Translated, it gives CASSWRGTGDNEQFF.

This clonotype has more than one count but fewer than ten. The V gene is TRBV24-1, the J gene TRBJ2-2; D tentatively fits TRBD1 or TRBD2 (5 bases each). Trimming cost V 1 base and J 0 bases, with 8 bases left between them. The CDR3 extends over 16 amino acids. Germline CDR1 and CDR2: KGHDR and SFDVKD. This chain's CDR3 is CATSDFGTANTGELFF. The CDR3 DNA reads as TGTGCCACCAGTGATTTTGGGACGGCGAACACCGGGGAGCTGTTTTTT.

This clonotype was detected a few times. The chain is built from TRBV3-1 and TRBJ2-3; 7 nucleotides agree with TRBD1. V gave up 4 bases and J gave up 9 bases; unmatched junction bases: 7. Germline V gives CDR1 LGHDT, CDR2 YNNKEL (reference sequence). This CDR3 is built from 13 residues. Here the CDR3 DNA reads TGTGCCAGCAGCCTGACGCGACAGGGAACGCAGTATTTT. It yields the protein CASSLTRQGTQYF.

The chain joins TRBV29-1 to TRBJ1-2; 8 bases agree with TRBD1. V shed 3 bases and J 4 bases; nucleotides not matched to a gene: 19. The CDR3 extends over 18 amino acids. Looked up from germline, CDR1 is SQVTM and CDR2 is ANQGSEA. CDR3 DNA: TGCAGCGTTGATGCAGGACAGGGAAAAGGGCTGGCGGCCTATGGCTACACCTTC. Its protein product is CSVDAGQGKGLAAYGYTF.